This TCR beta chain derives from a study of OX40 agonist ivuxolimab in advanced cancers. Looking at the study overall: As their treatment, patients were administered ivuxolimab, an agonistic anti-OX40 (CD134) antibody. Three patients got partial responses; one had hepatocellular carcinoma and two had cutaneous melanoma.

This clone was counted a single time. The protocol was immunoSEQ multiplex PCR, while the TCRdb copy is restricted to in-frame clones and leaves out a portion. The sample has about 120,000 clones, over 75% seen once. The germline V and J ends were trimmed by 0 bases and 0 bases, with 16 bases remaining between them. The CDR3 consists of 18 residues. The germline V gene has CDR1 SGHDT and CDR2 YYEEEE. The sequence derives from an adult with an advanced solid tumor such as melanoma, head and neck, liver or kidney cancer. The genes are TRBV5-6 and TRBJ2-4, with D possibly TRBD1 on 5 matching bases. Sequenced here: CD4+ or CD8+ T cells sorted from blood, sampled in a trial of the OX40 agonist ivuxolimab. The CDR3 DNA follows: TGTGCCAGCAGCTTGGGTGATAGAAGGGGCATAGCCAAAAACATTCAGTACTTC. Encoded protein: CASSLGDRRGIAKNIQYF.